This T cell receptor beta chain was observed in a study of blood T cell repertoires in COVID-19. Background on the study: Samples representing acute and convalescent COVID-19 were sourced from the United States, Italy and Spain. PBMCs, B-cell-depleted T cells, or T cells were the source of the cDNA or gDNA that made up the material.

Original handling: From reference gene primer amplification, estimates of nucleated cell counts were derived. The table came from immunoSEQ multiplex PCR; TCRdb's copy has only in-frame clones and leaves some out. V and J calls and clone size come straight from that table; D and trimming were deduced from the DNA. The table shows more than 40,000 clones, with about 88% occurring only once. This CDR3 has 12 residues. Germline V gene sequence: CDR1 SGHRS, CDR2 YFSETQ. V lost 0 bases to trimming and J lost 7 bases, with 4 bases between them. This clone was found once. What was sequenced was peripheral blood. The receptor's source is a man in his fifties or sixties with active COVID-19. The chain is built from TRBV5-1 and TRBJ1-4; the D is unclear. In DNA form, the CDR3 reads TGCGCCAGCAGCTTGGATAGTGAAAAACTGTTTTTT. Residues: CASSLDSEKLFF.